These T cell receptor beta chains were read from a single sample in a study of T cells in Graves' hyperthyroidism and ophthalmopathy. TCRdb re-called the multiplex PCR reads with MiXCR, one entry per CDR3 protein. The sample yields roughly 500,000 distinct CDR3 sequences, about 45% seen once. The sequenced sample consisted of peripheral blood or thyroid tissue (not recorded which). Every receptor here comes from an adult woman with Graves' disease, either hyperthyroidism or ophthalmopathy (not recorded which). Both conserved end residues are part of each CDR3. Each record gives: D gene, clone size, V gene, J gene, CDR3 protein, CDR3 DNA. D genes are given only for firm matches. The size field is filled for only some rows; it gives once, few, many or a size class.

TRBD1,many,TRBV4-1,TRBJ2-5,CASSQPLGTGGRWQRF,TGCGCCAGCAGCCAGCCACTCGGGACAGGGGGGAGGTGGCAGCGATTC
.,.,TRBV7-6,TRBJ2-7,CASSRGSLDEQYF,TGTGCCAGCAGCCGAGGGAGTCTCGACGAGCAGTACTTC
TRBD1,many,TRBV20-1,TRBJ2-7,CSARDPRQGGFEQYF,TGCAGTGCTAGAGATCCCCGACAGGGTGGGTTCGAGCAGTACTTC
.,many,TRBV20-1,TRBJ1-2,CSAHPSARGYTF,TGCAGTGCTCATCCTTCGGCCCGCGGCTACACCTTC
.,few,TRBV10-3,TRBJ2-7,CAIKDSSYEQYF,TGTGCCATCAAGGACAGTAGCTACGAGCAGTACTTC
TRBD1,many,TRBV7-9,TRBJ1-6,CASSSPSGGGGVSPLHF,TGTGCCAGCAGCTCCCCCTCCGGGGGAGGGGGCGTTTCACCCCTCCACTTT
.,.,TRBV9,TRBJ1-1,CASSVEGRNTEAFF,TGTGCCAGCAGCGTCGAAGGGAGGAACACTGAAGCTTTCTTT
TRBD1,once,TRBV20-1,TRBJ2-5,CSARAGTGGETQYF,TGCAGTGCTAGAGCCGGGACAGGGGGTGAGACCCAGTACTTC
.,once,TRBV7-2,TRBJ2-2,CASTLGSGEVAGELFF,TGTGCCAGCACCCTGGGGAGTGGGGAGGTTGCCGGGGAGCTGTTTTTT
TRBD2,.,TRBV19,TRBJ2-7,CASSPRGLAETYEQYF,TGTGCCAGCAGCCCCCGTGGGCTAGCGGAGACCTACGAGCAGTACTTC
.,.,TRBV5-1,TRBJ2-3,CASSLVQAGDTQYF,TGCGCCAGCAGCTTGGTGCAAGCGGGAGATACGCAGTATTTT
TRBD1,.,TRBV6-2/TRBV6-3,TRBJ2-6,CASSRMRGTANSEANVLTF,TGTGCCAGCAGCCGAATGCGAGGGACAGCCAACTCTGAGGCCAACGTCCTGACTTTC
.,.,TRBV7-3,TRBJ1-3,CASSLRGGTIYF,TGTGCCAGCAGCTTAAGAGGGGGCACCATATATTTT
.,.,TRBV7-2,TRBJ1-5,CASSVGPYSNQPQHF,TGTGCCAGCAGCGTCGGACCGTATAGCAATCAGCCCCAGCATTTT
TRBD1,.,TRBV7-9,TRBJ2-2,CASSSGDRGTGELFF,TGTGCCAGCAGCTCAGGGGACAGGGGGACCGGGGAGCTGTTTTTT
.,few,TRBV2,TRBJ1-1,CASSDWQSNTEAFF,TGTGCCAGCAGTGACTGGCAGTCGAACACTGAAGCTTTCTTT
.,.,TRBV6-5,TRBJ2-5,CASSYTGNTQETQYF,TGTGCCAGCAGTTACACCGGGAACACCCAAGAGACCCAGTACTTC
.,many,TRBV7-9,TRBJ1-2,CASSSEQKNYGYTF,TGTGCCAGCAGCTCCGAACAGAAGAACTATGGCTACACCTTC
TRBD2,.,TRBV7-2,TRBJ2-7,CASSGNQREPYEQYF,TGTGCCAGCAGCGGGAATCAGCGGGAACCCTACGAGCAGTACTTC
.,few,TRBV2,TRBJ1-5,CASSVEGLGNQPQHF,TGTGCCAGCAGTGTCGAGGGCTTAGGCAATCAGCCCCAGCATTTT
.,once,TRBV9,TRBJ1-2,CASSATAGKFTF,TGTGCCAGCAGCGCCACCGCGGGCAAGTTCACCTTC
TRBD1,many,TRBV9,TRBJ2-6,CASSVGDRGSGANVLTF,TGTGCCAGCAGCGTAGGGGACAGGGGGTCTGGGGCCAACGTCCTGACTTTC
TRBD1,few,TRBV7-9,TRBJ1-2,CASSYTGGVYGYTF,TGTGCCAGCAGCTATACAGGGGGCGTCTATGGCTACACCTTC
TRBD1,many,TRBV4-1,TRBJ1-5,CASSYGQGDQPQHF,TGCGCCAGCAGCTATGGACAGGGGGATCAGCCCCAGCATTTT
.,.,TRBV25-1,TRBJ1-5,CASSPARDQPQHF,TGTGCCAGCAGTCCAGCAAGGGATCAGCCCCAGCATTTT
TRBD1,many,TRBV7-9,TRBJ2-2,CASSRTGDAGELFF,TGTGCCAGCAGCCGGACAGGGGATGCCGGGGAGCTGTTTTTT
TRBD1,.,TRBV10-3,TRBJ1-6,CAISEEGAGGTDSPLHF,TGTGCCATCAGTGAGGAGGGGGCAGGGGGTACCGATTCACCCCTCCACTTT
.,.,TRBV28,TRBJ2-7,CAFLGGIPYEQYF,TGTGCCTTTCTCGGCGGGATCCCCTACGAGCAGTACTTC
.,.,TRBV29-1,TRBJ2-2,CSVEALNTGELFF,TGCAGCGTTGAAGCGTTGAACACCGGGGAGCTGTTTTTT
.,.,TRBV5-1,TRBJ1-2,CASRGEGSGYGYTF,TGCGCCAGCAGGGGGGAGGGTTCCGGCTATGGCTACACCTTC
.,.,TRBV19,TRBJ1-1,CASRMGVTEAFF,TGTGCCAGTAGAATGGGGGTCACTGAAGCTTTCTTT
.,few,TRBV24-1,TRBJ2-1,CATMGLAANNEQFF,TGTGCCACCATGGGGCTAGCCGCCAACAATGAGCAGTTCTTC
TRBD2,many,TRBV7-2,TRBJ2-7,CASSPTGGITYEQYF,TGTGCCAGCAGCCCAACGGGGGGGATTACCTACGAGCAGTACTTC
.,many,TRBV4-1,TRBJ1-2,CASSQRGDYGYTF,TGCGCCAGCAGCCAACGGGGTGACTATGGCTACACCTTC
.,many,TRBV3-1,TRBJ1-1,CASSYAGKRTEAFF,TGTGCCAGCAGCTACGCAGGGAAGCGCACTGAAGCTTTCTTT
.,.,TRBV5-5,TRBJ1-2,CASSPTGFGPSYGYTF,TGTGCCAGCAGCCCTACGGGGTTCGGACCGAGCTATGGCTACACCTTC
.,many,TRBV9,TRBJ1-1,CASSPSGENTEAFF,TGTGCCAGCAGCCCTTCGGGGGAAAACACTGAAGCTTTCTTT